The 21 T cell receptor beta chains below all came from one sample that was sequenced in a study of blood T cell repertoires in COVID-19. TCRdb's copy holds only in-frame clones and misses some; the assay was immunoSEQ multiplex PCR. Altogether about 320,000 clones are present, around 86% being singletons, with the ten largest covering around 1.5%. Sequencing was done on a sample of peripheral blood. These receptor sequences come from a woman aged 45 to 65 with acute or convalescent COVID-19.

The CDR3 loop is CASSPPLAGDEQYF. CDR3 nucleotides: TGTGCCAGCTCACCACCACTAGCGGGAGACGAGCAGTACTTC. The V and J genes are TRBV18 and TRBJ2-7; TRBD2 matches at 11 bases. CDR1 and CDR2 from the germline V gene are KGHSH and LQKENI. Losses at the gene ends were 0 bases for V and 5 bases for J; bases not matched to a gene: 0. This CDR3 is built from 14 residues.

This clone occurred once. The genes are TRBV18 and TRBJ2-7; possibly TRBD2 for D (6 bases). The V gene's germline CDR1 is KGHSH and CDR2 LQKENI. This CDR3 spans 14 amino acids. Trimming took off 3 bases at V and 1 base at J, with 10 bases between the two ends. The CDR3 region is CASSPTSSSYEQYF. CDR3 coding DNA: TGTGCCAGCTCACCGACTAGTAGTTCCTACGAGCAGTACTTC.

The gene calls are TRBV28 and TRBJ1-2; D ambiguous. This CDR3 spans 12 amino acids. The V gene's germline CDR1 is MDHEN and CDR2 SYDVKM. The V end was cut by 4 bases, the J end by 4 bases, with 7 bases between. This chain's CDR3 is CASSSQIYGYTF. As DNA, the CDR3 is TGTGCCAGCAGTTCTCAGATCTATGGCTACACCTTC.

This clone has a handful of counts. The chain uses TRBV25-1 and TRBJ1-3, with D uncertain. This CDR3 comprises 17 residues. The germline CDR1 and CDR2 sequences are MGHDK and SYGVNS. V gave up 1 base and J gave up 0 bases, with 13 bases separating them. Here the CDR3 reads CASSELRGGISGNTIYF. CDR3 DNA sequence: TGTGCCAGCAGTGAATTGCGGGGAGGGATCTCTGGAAACACCATATATTTT.

The CDR3 sequence is CASSSQGALGYTF. The CDR3 region has the DNA TGCGCCAGCAGCTCGCAGGGGGCGTTAGGCTACACCTTC. The chain carries TRBV5-1 and TRBJ1-2; 8 nucleotides align to TRBD1. V shed 3 bases and J 8 bases; nucleotides not matched to a gene: 6. This CDR3 is 13 amino acids long. The germline gives CDR1 SGHRS, CDR2 YFSETQ.

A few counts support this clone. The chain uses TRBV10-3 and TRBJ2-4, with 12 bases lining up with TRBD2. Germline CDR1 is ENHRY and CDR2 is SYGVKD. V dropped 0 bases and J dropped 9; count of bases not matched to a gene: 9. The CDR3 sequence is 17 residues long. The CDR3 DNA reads TGTGCCATCAGTGAGTCGACTAGCGGGAGAGGGGGGGCCATTCAGTACTTC. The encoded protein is CAISESTSGRGGAIQYF.

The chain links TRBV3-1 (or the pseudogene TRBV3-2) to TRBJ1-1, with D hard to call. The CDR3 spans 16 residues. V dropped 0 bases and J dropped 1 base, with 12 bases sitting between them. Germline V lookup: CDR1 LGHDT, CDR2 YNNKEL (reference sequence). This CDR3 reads CASSQDNSGKNTEAFF. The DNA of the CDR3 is TGTGCCAGCAGCCAAGACAATTCGGGGAAGAACACTGAAGCTTTCTTT.

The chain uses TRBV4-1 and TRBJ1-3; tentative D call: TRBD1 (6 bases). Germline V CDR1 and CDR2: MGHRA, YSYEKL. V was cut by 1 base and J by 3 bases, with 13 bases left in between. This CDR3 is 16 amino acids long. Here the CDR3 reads CASSQGSGAGGNTIYF. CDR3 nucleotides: TGCGCCAGCAGCCAAGGGTCAGGGGCCGGTGGAAACACCATATATTTT.

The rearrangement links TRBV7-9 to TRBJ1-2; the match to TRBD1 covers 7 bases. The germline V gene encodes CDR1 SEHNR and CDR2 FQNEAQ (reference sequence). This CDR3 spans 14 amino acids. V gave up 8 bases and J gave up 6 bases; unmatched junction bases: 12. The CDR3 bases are TGTGCCAGCCGGATTTCAGGGACAGCAGATGGCTACACCTTC. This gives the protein CASRISGTADGYTF.

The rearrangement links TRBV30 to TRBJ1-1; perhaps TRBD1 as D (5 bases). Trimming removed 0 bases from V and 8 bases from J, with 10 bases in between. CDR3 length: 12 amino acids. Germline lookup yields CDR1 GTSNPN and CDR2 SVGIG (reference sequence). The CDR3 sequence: CAWSVVRGEAFF. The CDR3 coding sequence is TGTGCCTGGAGTGTAGTGCGGGGGGAAGCTTTCTTT.

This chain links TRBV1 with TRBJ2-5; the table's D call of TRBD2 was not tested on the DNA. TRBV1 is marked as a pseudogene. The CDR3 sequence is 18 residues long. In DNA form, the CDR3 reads TGCACCAGCAGCCAAGTTTCTAGCGGCCCCGATATCAAAGAGACCCAGTACTTC. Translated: CTSSQVSSGPDIKETQYF.

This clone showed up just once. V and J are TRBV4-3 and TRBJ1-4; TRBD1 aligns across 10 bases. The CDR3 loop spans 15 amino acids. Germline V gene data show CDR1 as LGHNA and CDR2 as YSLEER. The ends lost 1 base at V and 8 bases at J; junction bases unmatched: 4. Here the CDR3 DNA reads TGCGCCAGCAGCCAAGGAGGGACAGGGGAGGAAAAACTGTTTTTT. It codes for CASSQGGTGEEKLFF.

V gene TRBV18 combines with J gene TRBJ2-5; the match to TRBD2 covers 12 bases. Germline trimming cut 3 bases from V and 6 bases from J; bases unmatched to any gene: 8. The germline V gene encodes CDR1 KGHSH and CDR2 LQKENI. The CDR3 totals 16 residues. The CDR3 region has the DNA TGTGCCAGCTCACCGAGGACTAGCGGGATTCTTAAGACCCAGTACTTC. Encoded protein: CASSPRTSGILKTQYF.

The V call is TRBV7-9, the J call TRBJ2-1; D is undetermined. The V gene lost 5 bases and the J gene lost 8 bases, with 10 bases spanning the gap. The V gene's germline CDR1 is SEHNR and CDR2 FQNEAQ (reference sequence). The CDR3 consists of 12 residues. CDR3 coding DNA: TGTGCCAGCAGCAGCTCGGTAGATGAGCAGTTCTTC. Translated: CASSSSVDEQFF. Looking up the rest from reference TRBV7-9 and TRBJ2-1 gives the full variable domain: DTGVSQNPRHKITKRGQNVTFRCDPISEHNRLYWYRQTLGQGPEFLTYFQNEAQLEKSRLLSDRFSAERPKGSFSTLEIQRTEQGDSAMYLCASSSSVDEQFFGPGTRLTVL.

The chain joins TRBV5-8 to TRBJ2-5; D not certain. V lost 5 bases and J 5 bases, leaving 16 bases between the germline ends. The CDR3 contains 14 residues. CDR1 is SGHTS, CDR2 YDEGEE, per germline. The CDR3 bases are TGTGCCAGCAGGGTAGCCTTTACTCTGGAGACCCAGTACTTC. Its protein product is CASRVAFTLETQYF.

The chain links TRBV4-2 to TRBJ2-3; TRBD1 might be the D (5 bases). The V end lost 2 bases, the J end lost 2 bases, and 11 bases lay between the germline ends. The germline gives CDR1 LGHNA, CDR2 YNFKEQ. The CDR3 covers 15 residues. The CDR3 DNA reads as TGTGCCAGCAGCCAATCCGGCAGGGACACAGATACGCAGTATTTT. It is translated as CASSQSGRDTDTQYF.

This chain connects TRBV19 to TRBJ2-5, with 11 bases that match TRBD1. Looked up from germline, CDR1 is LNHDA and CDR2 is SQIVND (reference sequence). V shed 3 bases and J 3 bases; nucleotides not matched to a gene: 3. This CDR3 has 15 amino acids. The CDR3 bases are TGTGCCAGTAGTATTCGGGGACAGGGGGAAGAGACCCAGTACTTC. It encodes CASSIRGQGEETQYF.

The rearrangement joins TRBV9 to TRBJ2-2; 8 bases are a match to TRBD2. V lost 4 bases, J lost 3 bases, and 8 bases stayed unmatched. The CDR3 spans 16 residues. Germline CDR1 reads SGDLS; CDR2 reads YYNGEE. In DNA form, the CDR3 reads TGTGCCAGCAGCCCTCTAGCGGGCTTAGACACCGGGGAGCTGTTTTTT. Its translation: CASSPLAGLDTGELFF.

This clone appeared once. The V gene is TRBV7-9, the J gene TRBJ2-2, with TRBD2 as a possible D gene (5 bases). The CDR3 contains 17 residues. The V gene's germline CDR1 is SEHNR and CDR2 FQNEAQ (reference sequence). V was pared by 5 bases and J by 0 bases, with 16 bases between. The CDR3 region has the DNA TGTGCCAGCAGCAGGACTTTTTTTGACGCGAACACCGGGGAGCTGTTTTTT. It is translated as CASSRTFFDANTGELFF.

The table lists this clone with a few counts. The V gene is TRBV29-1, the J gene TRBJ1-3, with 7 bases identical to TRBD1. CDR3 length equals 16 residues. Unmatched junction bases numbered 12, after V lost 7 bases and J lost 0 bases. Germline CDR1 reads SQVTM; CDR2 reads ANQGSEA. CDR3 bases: TGCAGCGCAACGACAGGGTCCGCTCTCTCTGGAAACACCATATATTTT. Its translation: CSATTGSALSGNTIYF.

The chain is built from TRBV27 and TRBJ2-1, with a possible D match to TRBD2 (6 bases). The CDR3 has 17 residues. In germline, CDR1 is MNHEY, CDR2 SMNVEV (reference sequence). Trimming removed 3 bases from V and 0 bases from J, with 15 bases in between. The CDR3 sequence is CASSLVLAFSSYNEQFF. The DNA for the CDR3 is TGTGCCAGCAGTTTGGTACTAGCCTTTAGCTCCTACAATGAGCAGTTCTTC.